This T cell receptor (beta chain) was sequenced during a study of T-cell memory formation after mild COVID-19. Whole-study results and caveats: Day 15 to 85 contracting clones showed balanced CD4/CD8; day 15 to 37 expanders favored CD4+.

Concerning this clonotype itself: The antigen is not known.

The CDR3 loop spans 14 amino acids. The ends lost 5 bases at V and 10 bases at J; junction bases unmatched: 7. From germline, CDR1 is MNHEY and CDR2 SVGAGI. TCRdb reprocessed the 5' RACE reads via MiXCR and lists one record per CDR3 protein. The sample yields about 250,000 distinct CDR3 sequences, about 16% seen once. The sample was PBMCs or a T cell subset sorted from them (not recorded which). The chain joins TRBV6-5 to TRBJ1-6, with 8 bases matching TRBD1. This sequence originates from an adult woman who had mild COVID-19 (a few samples of this study predate the infection). Cell type and time point are not known. CDR3 coding DNA: TGTGCCAGCAGTCGGACAGGGAGAGGGTCACCCCTCCACTTT. Its protein product is CASSRTGRGSPLHF.